One T cell receptor beta chain is described in this entry. Its antigen remains unidentified. No per-base quality is available; no much larger clone lies one base away. The donors were healthy, HIV-negative adults with no recently reported acute infections or vaccinations. Only Caucasian adults living in Nashville, Tennessee, USA were represented among the donors. CD4+ T cells were enriched through magnetic negative selection, after which naive cells were positively selected on CD45RA and the remaining negative fraction served as the memory subset. After blood collection by leukapheresis, PBMCs were isolated using Ficoll-Histopaque density gradient centrifugation and then cryopreserved in the vapor phase of liquid nitrogen. Analytical flow cytometry was used to check the purity and quantity of every magnetically sorted T cell population. Each sorted fraction had its genomic DNA isolated and then quantified by UV absorbance on a Nanodrop 2000c.

The data were obtained in a study of shared clonotypes between healthy human individuals (dated by TCRdb to the early 2020s). Study-wide context: Two women and a few men aged 18 to 49 years were included in the cohort. For each donor, CD4 naive and CD4 memory were each run on three plates, CD8 naive on two plates, and CD8 memory on one plate. The study deeply sequenced blood TCR repertoires of about 5 healthy adults to estimate repertoire size and the extent of clonotype sharing between individuals. Libraries were prepared and TCR repertoires were sequenced by different laboratories using diverse techniques, in order to increase sequencing depth and limit assay-specific biases. Leukapheresis yielded between about 0.94 and 9.5 billion PBMCs per donor.

The paper as a whole reports these results and caveats: When a handful of donors were compared, the shared fraction of clonotypes was about 5% for naive CD4, around 3.6% for naive CD8, 2% to 2.5% for memory CD4, and 0.3% to 0.5% for memory CD8. Because the study included only a small number of donors, the genetic and exposure-history diversity represented was limited. Higher generation probabilities were observed for clonotypes shared by all four sorted-subset donors than for non-shared clonotypes. Estimated clonotype richness was generally larger for naive than for memory subsets. Sampling was restricted to blood, and TCR repertoires in tissues likely differ from the TCR repertoires found in blood. Based on pairwise subsampling, the degree of clonotype sharing among donors was expected to be affected by sequencing depth. Even with the large sequencing depth, rarefaction of the sorted-subset datasets indicated that sequencing was incomplete.

Using the deep immunoSEQ assay, TCR CDR3 regions were amplified from genomic DNA by multiplex PCR. Extracted genomic DNA from each cell subset was spread evenly across all wells of several immunoSEQ 96-well plates, with each plate serving as a replicate. For sorted subsets, 150 to 250 ng genomic DNA, equal to 30,000 to 35,000 T cell genomes, was loaded into each replicate PCR. The purified libraries were quantified using a Qubit 3.0 fluorometer, sized with a Bioanalyzer 2100, and then quantified again using the KAPA Library Quantification kit. Each immunoSEQ 96-well plate was sequenced on its own single-read 150-cycle Illumina NextSeq 550 flow cell. Per the authors' processing: Because the immunoSEQ output held only junctional sequences and lacked quality scores, the filtering could not match the filtering applied to full-length reads. To assign V/J genes and CDR3, sequences were annotated against IMGT germline references using PyIR, a Python wrapper for IgBLAST v1.9. Reads with weak V/J assignments (E-value above 1e-6), missing CDR3, stop codons, out-of-frame junctions, or ambiguous translated residues were removed. V3J clonotypes were defined by identical inferred V gene, J gene, and CDR3 amino acid sequence. Percentage overlap between repertoires was computed as shared unique clonotypes divided by the size of the smaller repertoire. RTK rarefaction, the Chao1 estimator, and Recon v2.1 estimates of unobserved clonotypes were used to assess repertoire richness. Generation probabilities were computed with OLGA for all TCRbeta clonotypes obtained by the gDNA method from a few donors. Here the immuneACCESS table is served through TCRdb, limited to in-frame sequences with V and J called. Missing clones are a known gap in these copies; in checked studies unresolved V genes cover under half, and the rest lacks a known reason. V, J and clone size derive from that table, while D and trimming were established from the DNA sequence. Recorded for this sample are about 600,000 clones; roughly 97% of them occurred a single time. The leading ten clones occupy about 0.06% of the sample.

The CDR3 sequence holds 14 residues, the cysteine and phenylalanine included. This entry keeps only the CDR3 DNA: 42 bases, framed from base 1. According to the germline V gene, CDR1 reads MNHNS and CDR2 reads SASEGT. V and J lose 4 bases and 5 bases, and a span of 14 bases separates them. Sample: naive CD4+ T cells sorted from blood. According to the study, the label for this sample's cell subset or site signals: CD45RA+ positively selected. The sequence links TRBV6-1 to TRBJ1-2; too little of a D gene remains to name it. This TCR derives from a woman aged 25 to 39 in good health. The CDR3 loop reads CASSVYRKEYGYTF. The nucleotide sequence is TGTGCCAGCAGTGTATACAGAAAGGAGTATGGCTACACCTTC.